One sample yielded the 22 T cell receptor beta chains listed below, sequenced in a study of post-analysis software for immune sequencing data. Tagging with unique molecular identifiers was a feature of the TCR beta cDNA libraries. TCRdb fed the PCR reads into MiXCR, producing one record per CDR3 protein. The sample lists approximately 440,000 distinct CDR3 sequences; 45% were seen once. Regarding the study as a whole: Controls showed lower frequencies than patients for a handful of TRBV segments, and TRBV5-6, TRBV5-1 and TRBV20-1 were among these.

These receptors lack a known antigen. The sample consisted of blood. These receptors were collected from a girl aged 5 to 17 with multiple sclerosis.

As DNA, the CDR3 is TGCGCCAGCAGCCAAGATTTGCGCTACGAGCAGTACTTC. It translates to CASSQDLRYEQYF. The rearrangement joins TRBV4-3 to TRBJ2-7; no clear D gene. The germline V gene has CDR1 LGHNA and CDR2 YSLEER. The CDR3 length is 13 residues. Trimming removed 0 bases from V and 3 bases from J, with 6 bases in between.

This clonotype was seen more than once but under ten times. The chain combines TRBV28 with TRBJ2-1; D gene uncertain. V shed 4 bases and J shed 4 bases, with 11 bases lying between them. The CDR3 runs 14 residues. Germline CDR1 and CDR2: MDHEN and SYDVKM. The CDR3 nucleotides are TGTGCCAGCAGTTACCCCGGACGGTACAATGAGCAGTTCTTC. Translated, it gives CASSYPGRYNEQFF.

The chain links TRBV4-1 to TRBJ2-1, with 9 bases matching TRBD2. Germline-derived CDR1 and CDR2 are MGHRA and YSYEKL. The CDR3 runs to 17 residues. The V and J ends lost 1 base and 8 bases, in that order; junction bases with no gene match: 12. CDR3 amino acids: CASSQANIAGVIDEQFF. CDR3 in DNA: TGCGCCAGCAGCCAAGCCAACATAGCGGGAGTGATTGATGAGCAGTTCTTC.

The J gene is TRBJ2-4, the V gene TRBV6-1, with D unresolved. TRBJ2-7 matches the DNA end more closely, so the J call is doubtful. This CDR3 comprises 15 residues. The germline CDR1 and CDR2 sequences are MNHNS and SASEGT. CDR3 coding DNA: TGTGCCAGCAGTGGGCTAGGGCTAAGGTCCTACGAGCAGTACTTC. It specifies CASSGLGLRSYEQYF.

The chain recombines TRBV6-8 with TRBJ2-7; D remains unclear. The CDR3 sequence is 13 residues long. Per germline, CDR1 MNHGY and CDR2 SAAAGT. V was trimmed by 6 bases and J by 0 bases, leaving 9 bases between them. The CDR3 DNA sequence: TGTGCCAGCAGGAAGGGAATCTCCTACGAGCAGTACTTC. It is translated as CASRKGISYEQYF.

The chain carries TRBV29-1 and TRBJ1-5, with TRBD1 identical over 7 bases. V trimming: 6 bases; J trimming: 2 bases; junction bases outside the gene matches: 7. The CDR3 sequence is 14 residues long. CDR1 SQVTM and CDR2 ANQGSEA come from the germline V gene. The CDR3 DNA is TGCAGCGTGGCTGGACAGGAGGGCAATCAGCCCCAGCATTTT. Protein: CSVAGQEGNQPQHF.

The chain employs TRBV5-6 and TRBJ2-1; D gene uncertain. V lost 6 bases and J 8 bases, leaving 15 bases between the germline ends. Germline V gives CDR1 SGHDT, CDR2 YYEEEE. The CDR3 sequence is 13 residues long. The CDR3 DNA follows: TGTGCCAGCACCCTCTTGTCAGGACATGAGCAGTTCTTC. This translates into CASTLLSGHEQFF. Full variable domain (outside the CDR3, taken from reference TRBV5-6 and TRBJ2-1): DAGVTQSPTHLIKTRGQQVTLRCSPKSGHDTVSWYQQALGQGPQFIFQYYEEEERQRGNFPDRFSGHQFPNYSSELNVNALLLGDSALYLCASTLLSGHEQFFGPGTRLTVL.

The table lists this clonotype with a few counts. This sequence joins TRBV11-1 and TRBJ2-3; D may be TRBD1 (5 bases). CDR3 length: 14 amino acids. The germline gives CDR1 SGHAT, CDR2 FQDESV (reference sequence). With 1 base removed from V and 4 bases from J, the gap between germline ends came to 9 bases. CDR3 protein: CASSLGGPSDTQYF. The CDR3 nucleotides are TGTGCCAGCAGCTTAGGGGGCCCTTCAGATACGCAGTATTTT.

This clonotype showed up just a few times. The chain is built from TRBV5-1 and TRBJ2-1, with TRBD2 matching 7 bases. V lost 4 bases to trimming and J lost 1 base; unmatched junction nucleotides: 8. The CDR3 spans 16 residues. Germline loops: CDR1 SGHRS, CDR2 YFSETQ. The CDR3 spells CASSQPQGGSYNEQFF. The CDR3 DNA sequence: TGCGCCAGCAGCCAACCCCAGGGAGGGTCCTACAATGAGCAGTTCTTC.

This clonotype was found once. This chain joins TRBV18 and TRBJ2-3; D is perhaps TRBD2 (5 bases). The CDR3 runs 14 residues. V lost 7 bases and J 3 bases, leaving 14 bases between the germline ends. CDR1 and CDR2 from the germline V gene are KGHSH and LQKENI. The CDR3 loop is CASFSGKGTDTQYF. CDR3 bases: TGTGCCAGCTTCTCGGGGAAAGGAACAGATACGCAGTATTTT. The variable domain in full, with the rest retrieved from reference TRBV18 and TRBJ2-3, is NAGVMQNPRHLVRRRGQEARLRCSPMKGHSHVYWYRQLPEEGLKFMVYLQKENIIDESGMPKERFSAEFPKEGPSILRIQQVVRGDSAAYFCASFSGKGTDTQYFGPGTRLTVL.

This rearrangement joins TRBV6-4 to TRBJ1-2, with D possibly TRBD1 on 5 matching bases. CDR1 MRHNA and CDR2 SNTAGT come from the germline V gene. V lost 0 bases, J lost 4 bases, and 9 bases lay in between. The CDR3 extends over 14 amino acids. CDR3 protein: CASSDSWGSYGYTF. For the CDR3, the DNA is TGTGCCAGCAGTGACTCATGGGGGAGCTATGGCTACACCTTC.

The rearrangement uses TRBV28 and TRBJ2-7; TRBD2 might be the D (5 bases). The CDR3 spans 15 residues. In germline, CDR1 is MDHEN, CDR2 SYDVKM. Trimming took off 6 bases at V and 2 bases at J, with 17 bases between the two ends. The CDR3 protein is CASRPDYMGTYEQYF. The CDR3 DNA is TGTGCCAGCAGACCAGACTATATGGGGACCTACGAGCAGTACTTC.

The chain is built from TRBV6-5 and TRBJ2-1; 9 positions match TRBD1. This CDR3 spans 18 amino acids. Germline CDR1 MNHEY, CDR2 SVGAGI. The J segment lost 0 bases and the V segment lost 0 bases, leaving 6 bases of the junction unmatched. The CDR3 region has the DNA TGTGCCAGCAGTTACTCCGGACAGGGGACGAGCTCCTACAATGAGCAGTTCTTC. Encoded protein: CASSYSGQGTSSYNEQFF.

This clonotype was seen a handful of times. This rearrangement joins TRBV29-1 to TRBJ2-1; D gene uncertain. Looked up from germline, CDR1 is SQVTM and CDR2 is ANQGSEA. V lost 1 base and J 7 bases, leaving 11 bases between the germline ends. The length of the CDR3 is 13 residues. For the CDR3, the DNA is TGCAGCGTTGAAGGAACGGCAGTGAATGAGCAGTTCTTC. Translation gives CSVEGTAVNEQFF.

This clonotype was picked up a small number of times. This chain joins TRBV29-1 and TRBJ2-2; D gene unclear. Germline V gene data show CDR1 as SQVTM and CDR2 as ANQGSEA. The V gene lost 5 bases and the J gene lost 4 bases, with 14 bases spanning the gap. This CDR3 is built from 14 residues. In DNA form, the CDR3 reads TGCAGCGTTAAAGGCCCCAAGAGCACCGGGGAGCTGTTTTTT. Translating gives CSVKGPKSTGELFF.

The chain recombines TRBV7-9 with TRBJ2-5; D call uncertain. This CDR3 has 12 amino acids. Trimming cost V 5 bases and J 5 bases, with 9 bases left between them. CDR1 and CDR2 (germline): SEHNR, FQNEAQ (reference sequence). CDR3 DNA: TGTGCCAGCAGCCTAGACATGGAGACCCAGTACTTC. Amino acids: CASSLDMETQYF.

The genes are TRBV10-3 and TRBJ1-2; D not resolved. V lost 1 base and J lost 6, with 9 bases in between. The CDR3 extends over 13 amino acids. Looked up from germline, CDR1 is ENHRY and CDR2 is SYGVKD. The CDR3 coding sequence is TGTGCCATCAGTGAGTTCCCCTTCGATGGCTACACCTTC. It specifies CAISEFPFDGYTF.

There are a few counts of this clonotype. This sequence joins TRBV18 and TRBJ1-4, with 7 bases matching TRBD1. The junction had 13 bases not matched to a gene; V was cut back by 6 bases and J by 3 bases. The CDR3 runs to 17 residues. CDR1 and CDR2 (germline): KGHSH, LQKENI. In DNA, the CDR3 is TGTGCCAGCTCCCGGGCCGCTTGGACAGGCCCTAATGAAAAACTGTTTTTT. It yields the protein CASSRAAWTGPNEKLFF.

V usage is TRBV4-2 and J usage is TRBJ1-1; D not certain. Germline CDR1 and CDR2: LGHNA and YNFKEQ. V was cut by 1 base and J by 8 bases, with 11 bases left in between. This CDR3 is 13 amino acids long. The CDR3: CASSQGLGSEAFF. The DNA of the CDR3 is TGTGCCAGCAGCCAAGGTTTGGGGTCCGAAGCTTTCTTT.

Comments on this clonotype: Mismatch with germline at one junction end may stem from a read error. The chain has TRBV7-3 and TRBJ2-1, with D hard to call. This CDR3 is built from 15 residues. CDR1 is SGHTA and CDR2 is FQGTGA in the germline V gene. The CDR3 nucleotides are TGTGCCGGCAGCCTTAGTACGGGCTCCTACAATGAGCAGTTCTTC. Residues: CAGSLSTGSYNEQFF.

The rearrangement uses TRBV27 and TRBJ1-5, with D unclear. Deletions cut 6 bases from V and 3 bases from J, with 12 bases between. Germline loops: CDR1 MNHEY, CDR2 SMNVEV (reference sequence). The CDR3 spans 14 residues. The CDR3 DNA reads TGTGCCAGCAGGGATCAGAGGTACAATCAGCCCCAGCATTTT. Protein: CASRDQRYNQPQHF.

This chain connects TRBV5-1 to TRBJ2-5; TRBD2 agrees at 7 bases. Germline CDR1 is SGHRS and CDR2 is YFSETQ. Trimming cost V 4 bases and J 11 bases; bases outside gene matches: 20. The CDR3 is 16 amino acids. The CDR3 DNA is TGCGCCAGCAGCCCCCCCGGGTTAGCGGGCGGGGATGAGCAGTACTTC. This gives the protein CASSPPGLAGGDEQYF.